What follows are 18 T cell receptor beta chains derived from one specimen sequenced in a study of blood T cell repertoires in COVID-19. Assay used: immunoSEQ multiplex PCR; TCRdb lists only in-frame clones, some missing. Seen here are 120,000 to 150,000 clones, 82% observed once, and the top ten hold about 4.3%. Sequenced material: peripheral blood. The receptors come from a woman of 80 years or more with acute or convalescent COVID-19.

The rearrangement links TRBV11-3 to TRBJ2-1; maybe TRBD2 (6 bases). Trimming shortened V by 5 bases and J by 7 bases, and 12 bases separated the two germline ends. CDR1 and CDR2 (germline): SGHNT, YENEEA. CDR3 length: 13 residues. The CDR3 DNA follows: TGTGCCAGCAGCCCGGGACTTGGAAATGAGCAGTTCTTC. This sequence encodes CASSPGLGNEQFF.

The chain links TRBV30 to TRBJ1-5; 9 bases align to TRBD1. This CDR3 is built from 13 residues. The germline V gene encodes CDR1 GTSNPN and CDR2 SVGIG (reference sequence). V trimming: 5 bases; J trimming: 4 bases; junction bases outside the gene matches: 3. The CDR3 DNA reads TGTGCCTGGGGACAGGGGTGGAATCAGCCCCAGCATTTT. Its protein product is CAWGQGWNQPQHF.

The J gene is TRBJ1-1, the V gene TRBV10-3; the match to TRBD1 covers 8 bases. The CDR3 length is 16 residues. The ends lost 3 bases at V and 0 bases at J; junction bases unmatched: 6. Germline loops: CDR1 ENHRY, CDR2 SYGVKD. CDR3 protein: CAISERTGFMNTEAFF. The CDR3 DNA sequence: TGTGCCATCAGTGAAAGGACAGGGTTTATGAACACTGAAGCTTTCTTT.

The chain employs TRBV15 and TRBJ1-4, with D perhaps matching TRBD1 (6 bases). The germline gives CDR1 LNHNV, CDR2 YYDKDF (reference sequence). This CDR3 has 17 amino acids. Between the trimmed V and J ends, which lost 0 bases and 0 bases, there was a span of 11 bases. The CDR3 DNA reads TGTGCCACCAGCAGAGACGGACAGATCGCAACTAATGAAAAACTGTTTTTT. This codes for CATSRDGQIATNEKLFF.

Here the CDR3 reads CASSLVADGGNYEQYF. DNA for the CDR3: TGTGCCAGCAGCTTAGTAGCCGACGGGGGGAACTACGAGCAGTACTTC. The genes are TRBV7-6 and TRBJ2-7, with 7 bases lining up with TRBD2. The CDR3 is made up of 16 amino acids. V lost 1 base, J lost 3 bases, and 9 bases stayed unmatched. Germline V lookup: CDR1 SGHVS, CDR2 FNYEAQ.

This clone was counted a single time. This chain connects TRBV5-1 to TRBJ1-6; D possibly corresponds to TRBD1 (6 bases). The CDR3 totals 16 residues. V lost 2 bases and J 0 bases, leaving 9 bases between the germline ends. Germline V gives CDR1 SGHRS, CDR2 YFSETQ. The CDR3 DNA is TGCGCCAGCAGCTTACAGGGAGACTCCTATAATTCACCCCTCCACTTT. It codes for CASSLQGDSYNSPLHF. Looking up the rest from reference TRBV5-1 and TRBJ1-6 gives the full variable domain: KAGVTQTPRYLIKTRGQQVTLSCSPISGHRSVSWYQQTPGQGLQFLFEYFSETQRNKGNFPGRFSGRQFSNSRSEMNVSTLELGDSALYLCASSLQGDSYNSPLHFGNGTRLTVT.

The V and J genes are TRBV27 and TRBJ2-7, with 13 bases matching TRBD2. Germline V CDR1 and CDR2: MNHEY, SMNVEV (reference sequence). The CDR3 has 15 residues. V lost 5 bases, J lost 3 bases, and 4 bases stayed unmatched. CDR3 DNA sequence: TGTGCCAGCAGTCCGCGGACTAGCGGGGGCTACGAGCAGTACTTC. It translates to CASSPRTSGGYEQYF.

The chain carries TRBV6-5 and TRBJ2-3; D is possibly TRBD1 (5 bases). Germline CDR1 and CDR2: MNHEY and SVGAGI. The CDR3 spans 14 residues. V was shortened by 1 base and J by 6 bases, with 11 bases between the two germline ends. Here the CDR3 DNA reads TGTGCCAGCAGTTACTTGGAAGGGGTGGATACGCAGTATTTT. Its protein is CASSYLEGVDTQYF.

The chain employs TRBV28 and TRBJ2-5; 7 nucleotides line up with TRBD2. CDR1 is MDHEN, CDR2 SYDVKM, per germline. There are 14 residues in the CDR3. Trimming took 6 bases from V and 4 from J; bases not matched to a gene: 8. CDR3 coding DNA: TGTGCCAGCAGGGGTGCGGGGAGGGGAGAGACCCAGTACTTC. It translates to CASRGAGRGETQYF.

CDR3 sequence: CASSRPTRDILDQPQHF. DNA of the CDR3: TGTGCCAGCAGTCGACCAACCCGGGACATACTAGATCAGCCCCAGCATTTT. The chain carries TRBV28 and TRBJ1-5; weak D call: TRBD1 (6 bases). The CDR3 covers 17 residues. V was pared by 5 bases and J by 5 bases, with 22 bases between. CDR1 MDHEN and CDR2 SYDVKM come from the germline V gene.

This clone was observed a handful of times. The rearrangement joins TRBV3-1 (or the pseudogene TRBV3-2) to TRBJ1-2; 7 bases line up with TRBD1. The CDR3 runs 14 residues. Unmatched junction bases numbered 4, after V lost 3 bases and J lost 3 bases. CDR1 is LGHDT, CDR2 YNNKEL, per germline (reference sequence). CDR3 region: CASSQRQGDYGYTF. In DNA form, the CDR3 reads TGTGCCAGCAGCCAGAGACAGGGAGACTATGGCTACACCTTC.

This chain connects TRBV6-5 to TRBJ1-4; tentatively, D is TRBD1 (5 bases). V was pared by 2 bases and J by 7 bases, with 11 bases between. There are 14 residues in the CDR3. The germline CDR1 and CDR2 sequences are MNHEY and SVGAGI. The CDR3 spells CASSYPGLSEKLFF. For the CDR3, the DNA is TGTGCCAGCAGTTACCCAGGGTTAAGTGAAAAACTGTTTTTT.

The chain uses TRBV18 and TRBJ2-7; the D gene is possibly TRBD1 (5 bases). Trimming stripped 6 bases from V and 0 bases from J, with 9 bases between. The CDR3 consists of 13 residues. Germline lookup yields CDR1 KGHSH and CDR2 LQKENI. The CDR3 spells CASSQGSSYEQYF. The DNA of the CDR3 is TGTGCCAGCTCCCAGGGAAGCTCCTACGAGCAGTACTTC. Full variable domain (missing parts from reference TRBV18 and TRBJ2-7): NAGVMQNPRHLVRRRGQEARLRCSPMKGHSHVYWYRQLPEEGLKFMVYLQKENIIDESGMPKERFSAEFPKEGPSILRIQQVVRGDSAAYFCASSQGSSYEQYFGPGTRLTVT.

The chain couples TRBV7-3 to TRBJ2-1; D is unresolved. V was shortened by 5 bases and J by 0 bases, with 23 bases between the two germline ends. The CDR3 contains 19 residues. The V gene's germline CDR1 is SGHTA and CDR2 FQGTGA. The CDR3 is CASSPQSYYPQSSYNEQFF. Written as DNA, the CDR3 is TGTGCCAGCAGCCCCCAGAGCTACTACCCTCAGAGCTCCTACAATGAGCAGTTCTTC.

This clone was seen a handful of times. V and J are TRBV2 and TRBJ1-3; D might be TRBD1 (5 bases). There are 15 residues in the CDR3. From germline, CDR1 is SNHLY and CDR2 FYNNEI. V was pared by 2 bases and J by 4 bases, with 12 bases between. CDR3: CASSERDYLGNTIYF. The CDR3 DNA reads as TGTGCCAGCAGTGAACGGGACTACCTCGGAAACACCATATATTTT.

About this clone itself: Other DNA sequences in the sample encode the same CDR3. This sequence joins TRBV11-2 and TRBJ2-7; the match to TRBD1 covers 7 bases. Losses at the gene ends were 0 bases for V and 3 bases for J; bases not matched to a gene: 5. Germline lookup yields CDR1 SGHAT and CDR2 FQNNGV. The CDR3 consists of 15 residues. The CDR3, as DNA: TGTGCCAGCAGCTTAGATCTGGGACAGAGCTACGAGCAGTACTTC. Translating gives CASSLDLGQSYEQYF.

The rearrangement links TRBV2 to TRBJ2-3, with 11 bases matching TRBD2. From germline, CDR1 is SNHLY and CDR2 FYNNEI. V lost 9 bases and J lost 10; bases outside the gene matches: 9. The CDR3 is 13 residues long. The CDR3 reads CASRLAGRAPQYF. The CDR3 DNA follows: TGTGCCAGTAGACTAGCGGGACGCGCCCCGCAGTATTTT.

The chain employs TRBV3-1 (or the pseudogene TRBV3-2) and TRBJ2-7; 7 bases agree with TRBD1. The CDR3 consists of 13 residues. Germline CDR1 is LGHDT and CDR2 is YNNKEL (reference sequence). Germline trimming cut 5 bases from V and 2 bases from J; bases unmatched to any gene: 3. CDR3 loop: CASSYGTAYEQYF. Here the CDR3 DNA reads TGTGCCAGCAGCTACGGGACAGCCTACGAGCAGTACTTC.